These 10 T cell receptor beta chains share one sample of origin, sequenced in a study of identical twins' blood T cells. TCRdb recomputed calls from the 5' RACE reads with MiXCR, one row per CDR3 protein. The sample shows fewer than 450,000 distinct CDR3 sequences, over 25% of them seen only once. The sample taken for sequencing was PBMCs. Receptor source: a woman aged 18 to 50 in good health.

This clonotype was seen a handful of times. The V and J genes are TRBV4-3 and TRBJ2-7; D uncertain. In germline, CDR1 is LGHNA, CDR2 YSLEER. Trimming took 0 bases from V and 3 from J, leaving 6 bases between them. The CDR3 is 13 residues long. The CDR3 region is CASSQDHSYEQYF. CDR3 nucleotides: TGCGCCAGCAGCCAAGATCACAGCTACGAGCAGTACTTC.

With regard to this clonotype: The junction shows a germline mismatch at one end, possibly a read error. The CDR3 protein is CDSSPPDIPPYGYTF. The CDR3 bases are TGTGACAGCAGCCCCCCCGACATCCCCCCCTATGGCTACACCTTC. The rearrangement joins TRBV5-6 to TRBJ1-2; D is unclear. CDR1 SGHDT and CDR2 YYEEEE come from the germline V gene. This CDR3 is 15 amino acids long.

This clonotype has more than one count but fewer than ten. This chain uses TRBV10-3 with TRBJ1-1; D not certain. The CDR3 has 14 residues. The germline V and J ends were trimmed by 5 bases and 2 bases, with 12 bases remaining between them. The germline gives CDR1 ENHRY, CDR2 SYGVKD. Written as DNA, the CDR3 is TGTGCCATCAGTCCCCCCGGGTTAAACACTGAAGCTTTCTTT. Translating it yields CAISPPGLNTEAFF.

This clonotype was seen ten or more times. The chain recombines TRBV20-1 with TRBJ1-1, with D unresolved. Germline loops: CDR1 DFQATT, CDR2 SNEGSKA (reference sequence). The ends were cut back, 2 bases at V and 5 bases at J, with 3 bases in the middle. This CDR3 is 10 amino acids long. DNA for the CDR3: TGCAGTGCTAGATGGACTGAAGCTTTCTTT. It encodes CSARWTEAFF.

The V gene is TRBV20-1, the J gene TRBJ2-7; 8 bases agree with TRBD1. Germline V gives CDR1 DFQATT, CDR2 SNEGSKA (reference sequence). This CDR3 comprises 13 residues. The V segment lost 2 bases and the J segment 0 bases; nucleotides outside the gene matches: 0. CDR3 in DNA: TGCAGTGCTAGACAGGGGGCCTCCTACGAGCAGTACTTC. This gives the protein CSARQGASYEQYF.

In its sample, this clonotype was seen many times. The rearrangement joins TRBV20-1 to TRBJ1-1; tentatively, D is TRBD1 (6 bases). This CDR3 has 14 amino acids. Germline-derived CDR1 and CDR2 are DFQATT and SNEGSKA (reference sequence). The V end lost 3 bases, the J end lost 3 bases, and 14 bases lay between the germline ends. The CDR3 sequence: CSASIGGPDTEAFF. CDR3 in DNA: TGCAGTGCTAGTATAGGGGGTCCGGACACTGAAGCTTTCTTT.

A note on this clonotype: An end of the junction does not agree with germline; a read error may underlie this. The rearrangement uses TRBV10-3 and TRBJ1-5; D may be TRBD1 (6 bases). From germline, CDR1 is ENHRY and CDR2 SYGVKD. The CDR3 is made up of 17 amino acids. In DNA, the CDR3 is TGTGTCATCAGTGAGCACGGACAGACTGAAAGCAATCAGCCCCAGCATTTT. The encoded protein is CVISEHGQTESNQPQHF.

The chain uses TRBV7-2 and TRBJ1-1; TRBD1 might be the D (5 bases). The germline V gene encodes CDR1 SGHTA and CDR2 FQGNSA. V was cut by 1 base and J by 8 bases, with 11 bases left in between. The CDR3 loop spans 13 amino acids. The CDR3 bases are TGTGCCAGCAGCTTAGTCTCGGGGGTGGAAGCTTTCTTT. It specifies CASSLVSGVEAFF.

The chain carries TRBV4-1 and TRBJ1-1; D call uncertain. The germline V and J ends were trimmed by 0 bases and 2 bases, with 13 bases remaining between them. The CDR3 length is 16 residues. Germline assignment: CDR1 MGHRA and CDR2 YSYEKL. CDR3 nucleotide sequence: TGCGCCAGCAGCCAAGATAGTGGCCTGAGAAACACTGAAGCTTTCTTT. This translates into CASSQDSGLRNTEAFF.

Only a few counts were recorded for this clonotype. The chain couples TRBV11-2 to TRBJ2-2, with D unclear. V was pared by 3 bases and J by 6 bases, with 14 bases between. The CDR3 totals 15 residues. CDR1 is SGHAT, CDR2 FQNNGV, per germline. The CDR3 sequence: CASSFGSGSPGELFF. The DNA of the CDR3 is TGTGCCAGCAGCTTCGGCTCCGGGTCCCCCGGGGAGCTGTTTTTT.